This T cell receptor beta chain originates from a study of blood T cell repertoires in COVID-19 (TCRdb year 2020). Context from the whole study: Samples covering the acute and convalescent phases of COVID-19 were provided by collaborators in the United States, Italy and Spain. The samples were drawn from two sources: the first 160 participants of the ongoing ImmuneRACE study, and 1,200 or so subjects contributed by 6 global collaborators. Where available, HLA class I and class II types were taken from metadata supplied by the sample provider and were not determined by assay-based typing. The dataset comprised deeply sampled blood TCRbeta repertoires from subjects exposed to, actively infected with, or recovered from COVID-19. The material from the prospective study consisted of cDNA or gDNA derived from T cells, B-cell-depleted T cells, or PBMCs. A de-identified subject ID, COVID-19 status, age in years and sex were almost always included in the sample metadata. A freely available public database, intended as a resource for researchers studying the immune response to SARS-CoV-2, is where the repertoires were released. Findings and caveats that apply to the study as a whole: Clinical and demographic metadata were provided uncurated, with the amount varying by source and participant.

Whole blood was collected in K2EDTA tubes by collaborating institutions according to the institutions' own protocols. Collaborator samples were shipped for TCRbeta analysis as frozen whole blood, isolated PBMCs, or DNA extracted from either sample type. TCRbeta CDR3 regions were amplified from genomic DNA by means of the immunoSEQ Assay, a bias-controlled multiplex PCR. As for how the authors treated the data: Nucleated cell counts per sample were estimated from amplification of reference gene primers within the assay. To quantify the absolute abundance of each unique TCRbeta CDR3 rearrangement, sequence reads were collapsed and filtered. Productive Simpson clonality was computed per sample as the square root of Simpson's diversity index over productive rearrangements. TCRdb retrieved this table from immuneACCESS and kept in-frame rearrangements only. Not all clones are present; in checked studies, unresolved V genes account for under half, and no reason is known for the remainder. Clone size and V and J calls were adopted from that table, with D and trimming inferred from the DNA. This sample is represented by tens of thousands of clones; 85% to 90% of them were singletons. Of the sample, approximately 5.8% is held by the ten largest clones.

About this clone: No cognate antigen has been identified for it. Base quality data are lacking; no much larger clone is found one base away.

Per the germline V gene, KGHDR is the CDR1 and SFDVKD is the CDR2. V and J are trimmed by 7 bases and 2 bases, and the gene matches miss 1 base of the junction. From the cysteine up to the phenylalanine, the CDR3 has a length of 14 residues. Of all the DNA, just the CDR3 is kept, 42 bases in frame from base 1. This TCR was sampled from a man aged 50-60 years with acute or convalescent COVID-19. The sequenced sample consisted of peripheral blood. This chain joins TRBV24-1 to TRBJ2-5, and 12 junctional nucleotides match TRBD2. The DNA sequence follows: TGTGCCACCAGAGGACTAGCGGGACAAGAGACCCAGTACTTC. The resulting protein is CATRGLAGQETQYF.